Listed below are T cell receptor beta chains from one sample, sequenced in a study of T cell responses to AZD1222 COVID-19 vaccine. Assay used: immunoSEQ multiplex PCR; TCRdb lists only in-frame clones, some missing. The repertoire has 75,000 to 90,000 clones, roughly 90% of them found once; the top ten carry around 4.5%. The sample consisted of peripheral blood, taken 28 days after the second AZD1222 dose. All receptors derive from an adult who received the AZD1222 COVID-19 vaccine. Each CDR3 is given with its conserved first and last residue.

j_call | v_call | cdr3_aa
TRBJ1-6 | TRBV25-1 | CASSEGTGVFSPLHF
TRBJ2-1 | TRBV4-2 | CASSQGTGRYEAFF
TRBJ1-5 | TRBV3-1/TRBV3-2 | CASSQRIQGSSNQPQHF
TRBJ1-2 | TRBV7-9 | CASSLKGARYGYTF
TRBJ2-2 | TRBV24-1 | CATKQGITGELFF
TRBJ1-1 | TRBV11-2 | CASSSQQGAANTEAFF
TRBJ2-7 | TRBV11-2 | CASSIFHEQYF
TRBJ2-5 | TRBV7-2 | CASSLVASSQTQYF
TRBJ1-2 | TRBV7-2 | CASSLALGMGYGYTF
TRBJ2-7 | TRBV5-6 | CASSRFGTSGAYEQYF
TRBJ1-5 | TRBV28 | CASSLVGTLNQPQHF
TRBJ2-6 | TRBV5-4 | CASSFPWGGRASSGANVLTF
TRBJ2-5 | TRBV13 | CASSPGLAGEETQYF
TRBJ2-3 | TRBV6-2/TRBV6-3 | CASSLGLATDTQYF
TRBJ1-3 | TRBV18 | CASSPPTGGLGNTIYF